These 6 T cell receptor beta chains came from one sample sequenced in a study of cytomegalovirus exposure and HLA in healthy donors. Both 60 Vbeta primers and 13 Jbeta primers went into the PCR. The data were produced by immunoSEQ multiplex PCR, yet TCRdb's version contains in-frame clones alone and is incomplete. The sample has under 200,000 clones; roughly nine tenths are singletons. The sequenced material came from PBMCs. The receptors derive from a boy aged 2 to 10 in good health and CMV-seronegative.

The V gene is TRBV15, the J gene TRBJ1-4; D is possibly TRBD1 (5 bases). The germline V gene encodes CDR1 LNHNV and CDR2 YYDKDF (reference sequence). V was trimmed by 3 bases and J by 5 bases, leaving 19 bases between them. CDR3 length equals 17 residues. The CDR3 loop reads CATSRAIGGAGNEKLFF. The CDR3 nucleotides read TGTGCCACCAGCAGGGCGATAGGAGGGGCCGGAAATGAAAAACTGTTTTTT.

The V call is TRBV5-1, the J call TRBJ1-1; 8 bases match TRBD1. The CDR3 extends over 14 amino acids. The V and J ends lost 4 bases and 6 bases, in that order; junction bases with no gene match: 8. Per germline, CDR1 SGHRS and CDR2 YFSETQ. CDR3 DNA: TGCGCCAGCAGCCCTGGACAGGGAAGGGCTGAAGCTTTCTTT. Translating it yields CASSPGQGRAEAFF.

The chain recombines TRBV2 with TRBJ2-1; 13 positions match TRBD2. V shed 6 bases and J 7 bases; nucleotides not matched to a gene: 3. Germline V gives CDR1 SNHLY, CDR2 FYNNEI. CDR3 length: 14 residues. The CDR3 spells CASSGTSGKNEQFF. The CDR3 region has the DNA TGTGCCAGCAGCGGGACTAGCGGGAAGAATGAGCAGTTCTTC.

The CDR3 reads CASSEAGYRAILYEQYF. The CDR3 DNA sequence: TGTGCCAGCAGTGAAGCAGGGTACAGGGCGATTCTCTACGAGCAGTACTTC. This rearrangement joins TRBV6-1 to TRBJ2-7; tentatively, D is TRBD1 (6 bases). This CDR3 has 17 residues. V was shortened by 0 bases and J by 3 bases, with 18 bases between the two germline ends. Germline V lookup: CDR1 MNHNS, CDR2 SASEGT.

The chain joins TRBV30 to TRBJ1-1; a weak D match, TRBD1 (5 bases). The CDR3 contains 13 residues. Per germline, CDR1 GTSNPN and CDR2 SVGIG (reference sequence). The V end lost 5 bases, the J end lost 1 base, and 11 bases lay between the germline ends. CDR3 sequence: CAWATGTNTEAFF. The CDR3 bases are TGTGCCTGGGCCACAGGCACGAACACTGAAGCTTTCTTT.

Comment on this clone: One end of the junction fails to match germline, which may point to a read error. The chain employs TRBV5-1 and TRBJ1-2, with D perhaps TRBD1 (5 bases). Germline-derived CDR1 and CDR2 are SGHRS and YFSETQ. This CDR3 has 14 amino acids. The CDR3 loop reads CASTLGEINYGYTF. The CDR3 bases are TGCGCCAGCACCTTGGGGGAGATAAACTATGGCTACACCTTC.